These 30 T cell receptor beta chains originate from one sample sequenced in a study of neurological immune-mediated disorders (dated by TCRdb to the late 2010s). Libraries were prepared through 5' RACE. TCRdb names Illumina HiSeq 2500 as the instrument used. TCRdb reran the public reads through fastp at Q25 and MiXCR, keeping productive beta chains. Each entry is one CDR3 protein sequence, shown with its most common DNA and genes. The sample profile shows approximately 50,000 distinct CDR3 sequences; 3.8% of them were found once. The biggest ten clones account for 6.5% to 8% of the sample. The specimen was PBMCs. These receptors were obtained from a man in his 60s with multiple sclerosis.

This clonotype was found a few times. The chain couples TRBV11-2 to TRBJ2-3, with unresolved D. Germline V gene data show CDR1 as SGHAT and CDR2 as FQNNGV. The CDR3 runs to 13 residues. Deletions cut 3 bases from V and 11 bases from J, with 15 bases between. CDR3 bases: TGTGCCAGCAGCTTCCAAGATGGCCGAAGGCAGTATTTT. The encoded protein is CASSFQDGRRQYF.

The sample holds many counts of this clonotype. The genes are TRBV15 and TRBJ1-5; the D is unclear. Trimming took off 0 bases at V and 7 bases at J, with 7 bases between the two ends. This CDR3 region has 13 residues. Germline loops: CDR1 LNHNV, CDR2 YYDKDF (reference sequence). CDR3 sequence reads: CATSRDLPQPQHF. In DNA form, the CDR3 reads TGTGCCACCAGCAGAGATTTGCCCCAGCCCCAGCATTTT. The complete variable domain, with remaining parts taken from reference TRBV15 and TRBJ1-5, reads DAMVIQNPRYQVTQFGKPVTLSCSQTLNHNVMYWYQQKSSQAPKLLFHYYDKDFNNEADTPDNFQSRRPNTSFCFLDIRSPGLGDTAMYLCATSRDLPQPQHFGDGTRLSIL.

This clonotype was counted many times. This may come from a read error, since a much larger clone is one base off. The chain links TRBV7-9 to TRBJ1-6; D is unclear. Germline assignment: CDR1 SEHNR and CDR2 FQNEAQ (reference sequence). The length of the CDR3 is 14 residues. The V end lost 1 base, the J end lost 4 bases, and 5 bases lay between the germline ends. CDR3 residues: CASSLEKYNSPLHF. Here the CDR3 DNA reads TGTGCCAGCAGCTTAGAAAAGTATAATTCACCCCTCCACTTT.

This clonotype was counted at least ten times. The V call is TRBV20-1, the J call TRBJ2-3; perhaps TRBD2 as D (6 bases). V gave up 4 bases and J gave up 6 bases, with 11 bases separating them. The CDR3 is 12 residues long. Germline-derived CDR1 and CDR2 are DFQATT and SNEGSKA (reference sequence). The DNA for the CDR3 is TGCAGTGCTACCAGCGGAGGGGATACGCAGTATTTT. Translation gives CSATSGGDTQYF.

This clonotype has a count of ten or more. The J gene is TRBJ1-4, the V gene TRBV6-1; 9 nucleotides align to TRBD1. The CDR3 length is 14 residues. Germline V gene data show CDR1 as MNHNS and CDR2 as SASEGT. The J segment lost 7 bases and the V segment lost 4 bases, leaving 4 bases of the junction unmatched. Here the CDR3 reads CASSGGQGFEKLFF. The CDR3 DNA follows: TGTGCCAGCAGTGGGGGACAGGGTTTTGAAAAACTGTTTTTT.

Many counts were recorded for this clonotype. Here the CDR3 reads CSATTGQAKNIQYF. The CDR3 bases are TGCAGTGCAACTACGGGACAGGCCAAAAACATTCAGTACTTC. The chain uses TRBV20-1 and TRBJ2-4, with 7 bases that match TRBD1. The V and J ends lost 6 bases and 1 base, in that order; junction bases with no gene match: 6. This CDR3 spans 14 amino acids. CDR1 and CDR2 (germline): DFQATT, SNEGSKA (reference sequence).

This clonotype came up many times. V usage is TRBV7-2 and J usage is TRBJ2-5; D not resolved. Trimming pared 2 bases from V and 7 bases from J, leaving 14 bases between. This CDR3 spans 14 amino acids. CDR1 SGHTA and CDR2 FQGNSA come from the germline V gene. The CDR3 DNA reads TGTGCCAGCAGCTTAACCACAGCATTAGGGACCCAGTACTTC. Translated: CASSLTTALGTQYF.

This clonotype was recorded many times. This sequence joins TRBV20-1 and TRBJ1-5; no firm D call. Germline V CDR1 and CDR2: DFQATT, SNEGSKA (reference sequence). The V end lost 0 bases, the J end lost 6 bases, and 12 bases lay between the germline ends. The CDR3 runs 14 residues. The CDR3 sequence: CSARDGRAGQPQHF. The CDR3 bases are TGCAGTGCTAGAGATGGGAGGGCTGGTCAGCCCCAGCATTTT.

At least ten counts were recorded for this clonotype. The chain uses TRBV20-1 and TRBJ1-6; no firm D call. This CDR3 region has 12 residues. V was shortened by 2 bases and J by 4 bases, with 3 bases between the two germline ends. Germline CDR1 DFQATT, CDR2 SNEGSKA (reference sequence). For the CDR3, the DNA is TGCAGTGCTAGACTGTATAATTCACCCCTCCACTTT. Its protein product is CSARLYNSPLHF.

A few counts support this clonotype. The rearrangement links TRBV29-1 to TRBJ2-7; D is uncertain. Germline CDR1 and CDR2: SQVTM and ANQGSEA. The CDR3 totals 12 residues. Trimming removed 4 bases at V and 7 bases at J, with 14 bases between. This CDR3 reads CSVVPSPSEQYF. The CDR3, as DNA: TGCAGCGTTGTACCCAGCCCTAGTGAGCAGTACTTC.

At least ten counts were recorded for this clonotype. The chain has TRBV20-1 and TRBJ1-5; D gene uncertain. This CDR3 is built from 15 residues. Looked up from germline, CDR1 is DFQATT and CDR2 is SNEGSKA (reference sequence). Deletions cut 3 bases from V and 6 bases from J, with 18 bases between. The CDR3 DNA is TGCAGTGCTAGCTATCCGGGCCGAAGAGTTCAGCCCCAGCATTTT. This translates into CSASYPGRRVQPQHF.

This chain links TRBV18 with TRBJ1-1, with D maybe TRBD1 (6 bases). The V and J ends lost 3 bases and 0 bases respectively, with 11 bases between them. Germline values: CDR1 KGHSH, CDR2 LQKENI. The CDR3 runs to 15 residues. In DNA, the CDR3 is TGTGCCAGCTCACCTCAGGGGTCCATGAACACTGAAGCTTTCTTT. Amino acids: CASSPQGSMNTEAFF.

This clonotype was recorded a few times. The V call is TRBV2, the J call TRBJ1-2; D call uncertain. Trimming left V 4 bases short and J 6 bases short, with 9 bases between. CDR3 size: 12 residues. CDR1 and CDR2 from the germline V gene are SNHLY and FYNNEI. This chain's CDR3 is CASSGGADGYTF. As DNA, the CDR3 is TGTGCCAGCAGTGGAGGTGCAGATGGCTACACCTTC.

This clonotype was seen ten or more times. The chain uses TRBV7-9 and TRBJ2-5; D remains ambiguous. Trimming cost V 2 bases and J 1 base, with 11 bases left between them. Germline CDR1 reads SEHNR; CDR2 reads FQNEAQ (reference sequence). This CDR3 contains 15 residues. CDR3 loop: CASSLRTPFQETQYF. CDR3 DNA sequence: TGTGCCAGCAGCTTACGAACACCCTTCCAAGAGACCCAGTACTTC. Supplemented by reference TRBV7-9 and TRBJ2-5, the full variable domain reads DTGVSQNPRHKITKRGQNVTFRCDPISEHNRLYWYRQTLGQGPEFLTYFQNEAQLEKSRLLSDRFSAERPKGSFSTLEIQRTEQGDSAMYLCASSLRTPFQETQYFGPGTRLLVL.

The V call is TRBV6-2 or TRBV6-3, the J call TRBJ2-7; D unclear. The CDR3 length is 15 residues. V shed 6 bases and J shed 3 bases, with 18 bases lying between them. In germline, CDR1 is MNHEY, CDR2 SVGEGT. This CDR3 is CASSNAEVRVYEQYF. CDR3 coding DNA: TGTGCCAGCAGCAACGCCGAGGTCCGGGTCTACGAGCAGTACTTC.

This clonotype appeared many times. The V call is TRBV9, the J call TRBJ2-2, with D perhaps TRBD1 (5 bases). CDR1 SGDLS and CDR2 YYNGEE come from the germline V gene. The CDR3 runs to 14 residues. V lost 2 bases to trimming and J lost 4 bases, with 9 bases between them. The CDR3, as DNA: TGTGCCAGCAGCGTTAAGGGGTTCACCGGGGAGCTGTTTTTT. This encodes CASSVKGFTGELFF.

This clonotype was detected ten times or more. This chain links TRBV6-5 with TRBJ2-3, with a possible D match to TRBD1 (5 bases). CDR3 length equals 12 residues. Germline CDR1 is MNHEY and CDR2 is SVGAGI. V lost 2 bases and J lost 6, with 6 bases in between. CDR3 nucleotides: TGTGCCAGCAGTTACAGGGGTGATACGCAGTATTTT. It is translated as CASSYRGDTQYF.

This clonotype was detected many times. This chain joins TRBV5-1 and TRBJ2-1; D gene ambiguous. Trimming cost V 5 bases and J 7 bases, with 7 bases left between them. Germline V gene lookup returns CDR1 SGHRS and CDR2 YFSETQ. CDR3 length: 11 residues. DNA of the CDR3: TGCGCCAGCAGTAGCTCGAATGAGCAGTTCTTC. It specifies CASSSSNEQFF.

This clonotype occurred many times. The V call is TRBV20-1, the J call TRBJ2-3, with 14 positions matching TRBD2. The CDR3 spans 16 residues. Germline CDR1 DFQATT, CDR2 SNEGSKA (reference sequence). The V gene end was trimmed by 0 bases and the J gene end by 6 bases; junction bases not matched to a gene: 5. Written as DNA, the CDR3 is TGCAGTGCTAGAGAGACTAGCGGGAGGGCGAGTGATACGCAGTATTTT. Amino acid sequence: CSARETSGRASDTQYF.

There are many counts of this clonotype. V gene TRBV10-1 combines with J gene TRBJ2-7, with TRBD1 matching over 7 bases. The CDR3 covers 14 residues. Trimming removed 2 bases from V and 5 bases from J; junction bases left unmatched: 6. Germline CDR1 reads WNHNN; CDR2 reads SYGVQD (reference sequence). The CDR3 region is CASSEGTAGDEQYF. CDR3 DNA sequence: TGCGCCAGCAGTGAGGGGACAGCTGGGGACGAGCAGTACTTC.

The sample holds a few counts of this clonotype. Given a much more abundant clone one base away, this may be a read error. This chain uses TRBV12-3 or TRBV12-4 with TRBJ2-2; D ambiguous. The CDR3 extends over 13 amino acids. The ends were cut back, 5 bases at V and 4 bases at J, with 8 bases in the middle. This CDR3 reads CASSLKSTGELFF. In nucleotides, the CDR3 is TGTGCCAGCAGTCTAAAGTCCACCGGGGAGCTGTTTTTT.

This clonotype was seen at least ten times. The rearrangement links TRBV7-2 to TRBJ2-6; TRBD2 matches 8 bases. Germline lookup yields CDR1 SGHTA and CDR2 FQGNSA. There are 18 residues in the CDR3. The junction had 9 bases not matched to a gene; V was cut back by 3 bases and J by 2 bases. Here the CDR3 reads CASSFRGGRPAGANVLTF. DNA for the CDR3: TGTGCCAGCAGCTTCCGGGGGGGCCGACCAGCTGGGGCCAACGTCCTGACTTTC.

In this sample, this clonotype turned up many times. The rearrangement links TRBV6-1 to TRBJ1-3; D is unresolved. From germline, CDR1 is MNHNS and CDR2 SASEGT. V lost 2 bases to trimming and J lost 10 bases, with 12 bases between them. The CDR3 runs to 13 residues. In DNA form, the CDR3 reads TGTGCCAGCAGTGAAACAGTACGGTCTACCATATATTTT. This gives the protein CASSETVRSTIYF.

This clonotype was seen at least ten times. V usage is TRBV5-1 and J usage is TRBJ2-7, with D perhaps matching TRBD1 (6 bases). Germline V gene lookup returns CDR1 SGHRS and CDR2 YFSETQ. The CDR3 sequence is 14 residues long. The germline V and J ends were trimmed by 4 bases and 3 bases, with 14 bases remaining between them. The CDR3 loop reads CASSPAGAIYEQYF. In DNA form, the CDR3 reads TGCGCCAGCAGCCCCGCAGGGGCGATCTACGAGCAGTACTTC.

This clonotype was counted many times. The gene calls are TRBV27 and TRBJ2-7; 8 bases match TRBD1. Per germline, CDR1 MNHEY and CDR2 SMNVEV (reference sequence). V lost 8 bases and J lost 4; bases outside the gene matches: 13. CDR3 size: 15 residues. DNA for the CDR3: TGTGCCAGCGGAGATAGACAGGGGCTAAAATACGAGCAGTACTTC. Translated, it gives CASGDRQGLKYEQYF.

This clonotype was detected many times. The genes are TRBV6-6 and TRBJ2-2; D might be TRBD1 (7 bases). CDR1 is MNHNY, CDR2 SVGAGI, per germline (reference sequence). Trimming shortened V by 7 bases and J by 6 bases, and 15 bases separated the two germline ends. The CDR3 has 14 amino acids. The CDR3 loop is CASTGDRGAGELFF. DNA for the CDR3: TGTGCCAGCACGGGGGACAGAGGGGCCGGGGAGCTGTTTTTT.

This clonotype was counted only a few times. The chain links TRBV6-6 to TRBJ1-2, with 8 bases that match TRBD1. Germline V lookup: CDR1 MNHNY, CDR2 SVGAGI (reference sequence). The CDR3 has 17 amino acids. V was clipped by 2 bases and J by 3 bases; unmatched bases: 11. The DNA of the CDR3 is TGTGCCAGCAGTTACCTCACGGCAGGGGGCGTCGACTATGGCTACACCTTC. Translated, it gives CASSYLTAGGVDYGYTF.

In this sample, this clonotype turned up many times. The rearrangement links TRBV12-3 or TRBV12-4 to TRBJ2-5; tentatively, D is TRBD2 (6 bases). The V end was cut by 3 bases, the J end by 2 bases, with 10 bases between. CDR3 length: 14 amino acids. Here the CDR3 DNA reads TGTGCCAGCAGTTTCCGGGACTGGCAAGAGACCCAGTACTTC. Residues: CASSFRDWQETQYF.

In its sample, this clonotype was seen many times. V usage is TRBV12-3 or TRBV12-4 and J usage is TRBJ2-5; D is possibly TRBD2 (6 bases). Trimming took off 8 bases at V and 5 bases at J, with 15 bases between the two ends. CDR3 length: 13 residues. CDR3 nucleotide sequence: TGTGCCAGCTGGGGGGATACACAGGAGACCCAGTACTTC. It translates to CASWGDTQETQYF.

In this sample, this clonotype turned up many times. The chain employs TRBV11-2 and TRBJ2-1, with 7 bases matching TRBD1. The CDR3 covers 13 residues. Germline-derived CDR1 and CDR2 are SGHAT and FQNNGV. The junction had 7 bases not matched to a gene; V was cut back by 5 bases and J by 9 bases. The CDR3 spells CASSRDRVFEQFF. The CDR3 coding sequence is TGTGCCAGCAGCCGAGACAGGGTATTTGAGCAGTTCTTC.